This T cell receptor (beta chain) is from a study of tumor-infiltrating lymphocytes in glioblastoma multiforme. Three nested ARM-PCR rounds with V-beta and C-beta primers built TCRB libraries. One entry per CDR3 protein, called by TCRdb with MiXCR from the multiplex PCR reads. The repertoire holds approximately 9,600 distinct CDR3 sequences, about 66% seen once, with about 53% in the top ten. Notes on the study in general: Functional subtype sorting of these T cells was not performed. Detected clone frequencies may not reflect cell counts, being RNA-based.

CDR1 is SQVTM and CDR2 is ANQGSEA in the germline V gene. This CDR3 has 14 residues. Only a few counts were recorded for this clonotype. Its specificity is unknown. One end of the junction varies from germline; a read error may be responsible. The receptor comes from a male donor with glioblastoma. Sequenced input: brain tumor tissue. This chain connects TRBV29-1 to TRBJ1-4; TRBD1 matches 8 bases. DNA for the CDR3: TGCAGCGTCGGGACAGGTGGTACTTATGAAAAACTGTTTTTC. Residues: CSVGTGGTYEKLFF.